The next 16 T cell receptor beta chains were all read from a single sample in a study of T cell responses to AZD1222 COVID-19 vaccine. Profiled with immunoSEQ multiplex PCR; TCRdb holds only in-frame clones, not every one. The table has over 150,000 clones, under 95% seen once. The material sequenced was peripheral blood, taken on day 0 of MenACWY control vaccination. These TCRs come from an adult in good health.

This clone has just a few counts. V usage is TRBV7-2 and J usage is TRBJ2-7; D is unresolved. V shed 0 bases and J shed 0 bases, with 6 bases lying between them. This CDR3 contains 14 residues. Germline CDR1 and CDR2: SGHTA and FQGNSA. CDR3 DNA sequence: TGTGCCAGCAGCTTAGCCCGGAACTCCTACGAGCAGTACTTC. Its protein is CASSLARNSYEQYF. The whole variable domain, filled in from reference TRBV7-2 and TRBJ2-7, reads GAGVSQSPSNKVTEKGKDVELRCDPISGHTALYWYRQSLGQGLEFLIYFQGNSAPDKSGLPSDRFSAERTGGSVSTLTIQRTQQEDSAVYLCASSLARNSYEQYFGPGTRLTVT.

The chain is built from TRBV7-2 and TRBJ2-6, with D perhaps matching TRBD1 or TRBD2 (5 bases each). The germline V and J ends were trimmed by 0 bases and 0 bases, with 21 bases remaining between them. The CDR3 runs 21 residues. Germline CDR1 and CDR2: SGHTA and FQGNSA. The CDR3 DNA reads TGTGCCAGCAGCTTAGCGCAGTCCCGGGACCATGCCCGCTCTGGGGCCAACGTCCTGACTTTC. This sequence encodes CASSLAQSRDHARSGANVLTF.

The V gene is TRBV9, the J gene TRBJ2-1; D ambiguous. Trimming cost V 0 bases and J 7 bases, with 11 bases left between them. The germline V gene has CDR1 SGDLS and CDR2 YYNGEE. This CDR3 contains 14 residues. CDR3 in amino acids: CASSVDPGRNEQFF. CDR3 sequence (DNA): TGTGCCAGCAGCGTAGATCCCGGCCGGAATGAGCAGTTCTTC.

The chain links TRBV2 to TRBJ1-1, with a weak D call TRBD1 (6 bases). This CDR3 has 13 amino acids. Germline V gene sequence: CDR1 SNHLY, CDR2 FYNNEI. The germline V and J ends were trimmed by 6 bases and 0 bases, with 8 bases remaining between them. CDR3: CASRGQMNTEAFF. The CDR3 DNA sequence: TGTGCCAGCAGAGGACAGATGAACACTGAAGCTTTCTTT. The variable domain in full, completed from reference TRBV2 and TRBJ1-1, reads EPEVTQTPSHQVTQMGQEVILRCVPISNHLYFYWYRQILGQKVEFLVSFYNNEISEKSEIFDDQFSVERPDGSNFTLKIRSTKLEDSAMYFCASRGQMNTEAFFGQGTRLTVV.

The J gene is TRBJ2-3, the V gene TRBV7-8; possibly TRBD1 or TRBD2 for D (6 bases each). There are 13 residues in the CDR3. V was shortened by 5 bases and J by 5 bases, with 11 bases between the two germline ends. Germline-derived CDR1 and CDR2 are SGHVS and FQNEAQ. The CDR3 here is CASSRGLRDTQYF. The CDR3, as DNA: TGTGCCAGCAGCCGGGGGCTGCGAGATACGCAGTATTTT. Together with reference TRBV7-8 and TRBJ2-3, the CDR3 gives the full variable domain: GAGVSQSPRYKVAKRGQDVALRCDPISGHVSLFWYQQALGQGPEFLTYFQNEAQLDKSGLPSDRFFAERPEGSVSTLKIQRTQQEDSAVYLCASSRGLRDTQYFGPGTRLTVL.

The genes are TRBV3-1 (or the pseudogene TRBV3-2) and TRBJ2-7; 7 positions agree with TRBD2. This CDR3 is 12 amino acids long. Trimming cost V 4 bases and J 7 bases; bases outside gene matches: 4. Germline V gives CDR1 LGHDT, CDR2 YNNKEL (reference sequence). As DNA, the CDR3 is TGTGCCAGCAGCCCAACGCGGGGGGAGCAGTACTTC. Its translation: CASSPTRGEQYF.

V is TRBV5-5 and J is TRBJ1-2; 10 bases line up with TRBD1. The germline V gene encodes CDR1 SGHKS and CDR2 YYEKEE (reference sequence). The J segment lost 4 bases and the V segment lost 4 bases, leaving 4 bases of the junction unmatched. This CDR3 spans 14 amino acids. The CDR3 sequence: CASSPWTGGYGYTF. The CDR3 nucleotides read TGTGCCAGCAGCCCTTGGACAGGGGGCTATGGCTACACCTTC.

The rearrangement links TRBV6-5 to TRBJ2-7; possibly TRBD1 or TRBD2 for D (7 bases each). Germline CDR1 and CDR2: MNHEY and SVGAGI. The CDR3 is 15 amino acids. Deletions cut 6 bases from V and 2 bases from J, with 17 bases between. CDR3 region: CASRISGGETYEQYF. The CDR3 DNA sequence: TGTGCCAGCAGGATTTCAGGGGGGGAGACCTACGAGCAGTACTTC.

The chain recombines TRBV11-2 with TRBJ1-4; no clear D gene. The germline CDR1 and CDR2 sequences are SGHAT and FQNNGV. This CDR3 is built from 13 residues. V dropped 5 bases and J dropped 5 bases, with 9 bases sitting between them. CDR3 in amino acids: CASSQGWNEKLFF. The DNA of the CDR3 is TGTGCCAGCAGCCAAGGGTGGAATGAAAAACTGTTTTTT.

The genes are TRBV24-1 and TRBJ2-1; TRBD2 aligns across 7 bases. Trimming removed 3 bases from V and 8 bases from J; junction bases left unmatched: 3. Per the germline V gene, CDR1 is KGHDR and CDR2 is SFDVKD. The CDR3 covers 13 residues. The CDR3 reads CATSDALADEQFF. The CDR3 nucleotides read TGTGCCACCAGTGATGCCCTAGCGGATGAGCAGTTCTTC.

Only one count was recorded for this clone. Other DNA sequences in this sample translate to the same CDR3. The V and J genes are TRBV24-1 and TRBJ1-5; D is uncertain. Germline loops: CDR1 KGHDR, CDR2 SFDVKD. CDR3 length: 12 residues. Deletions cut 4 bases from V and 4 bases from J, with 4 bases between. CDR3 sequence (DNA): TGTGCCACCAGTGACCCTAATCAGCCCCAGCATTTT. It is translated as CATSDPNQPQHF.

The CDR3 protein is CATSEARGGNYGYTF. DNA of the CDR3: TGTGCCACCAGTGAAGCTCGGGGAGGCAACTATGGCTACACCTTC. The gene calls are TRBV24-1 and TRBJ1-2; D is undetermined. V shed 4 bases and J shed 2 bases, with 13 bases lying between them. Germline V gene sequence: CDR1 KGHDR, CDR2 SFDVKD. The CDR3 covers 15 residues.

CDR3 in amino acids: CASSPAGEHYEQYF. For the CDR3, the DNA is TGTGCCAGCTCACCAGCGGGAGAGCACTACGAGCAGTACTTC. The rearrangement links TRBV18 to TRBJ2-7; 7 nucleotides agree with TRBD2. The ends lost 2 bases at V and 3 bases at J; junction bases unmatched: 4. Germline-derived CDR1 and CDR2 are KGHSH and LQKENI. There are 14 residues in the CDR3.

The V and J genes are TRBV20-1 and TRBJ2-5; D remains unclear. The CDR3 totals 11 residues. CDR1 is DFQATT and CDR2 is SNEGSKA in the germline V gene (reference sequence). Trimming shortened V by 6 bases and J by 5 bases, and 10 bases separated the two germline ends. The chain's CDR3 is CSAKEQETQYF. The CDR3 nucleotides read TGCAGTGCCAAAGAGCAGGAGACCCAGTACTTC.

V and J are TRBV6-2 or TRBV6-3 and TRBJ2-1; D possibly uses TRBD1 or TRBD2 (5 bases each). Trimming shortened V by 2 bases and J by 10 bases, and 15 bases separated the two germline ends. Germline CDR1 reads MNHEY; CDR2 reads SVGEGT. This CDR3 has 14 residues. For the CDR3, the DNA is TGTGCCAGCAGTTACCGGGACCTCCGTCGGGAGCAGTTCTTC. This gives the protein CASSYRDLRREQFF.

The sample holds one count of this clone. The CDR3 sequence: CASSIVLGTDQPQHF. The CDR3 DNA follows: TGTGCCAGTAGTATAGTACTTGGGACAGATCAGCCCCAGCATTTT. The rearrangement joins TRBV19 to TRBJ1-5; 7 bases are a match to TRBD1. Looked up from germline, CDR1 is LNHDA and CDR2 is SQIVND (reference sequence). The CDR3 has 15 residues. Germline trimming cut 1 base from V and 5 bases from J; bases unmatched to any gene: 5.